This entry lists 24 T cell receptor beta chains sequenced from one sample in a study of CD8 T cells in ankylosing spondylitis. One entry per CDR3 protein results from TCRdb running MiXCR on the 5' RACE reads. The sample has 350,000 to 450,000 distinct CDR3 sequences, roughly 20% seen once. The material sequenced was blood, either unsorted or a sorted T cell fraction (not recorded which). These receptors all come from a male donor with ankylosing spondylitis or in good health (not recorded which).

The rearrangement joins TRBV6-2 or TRBV6-3 to TRBJ2-1, with D maybe TRBD2 (6 bases). Germline values: CDR1 MNHEY, CDR2 SVGEGT. V lost 2 bases and J 8 bases, leaving 13 bases between the germline ends. The CDR3 runs to 14 residues. DNA of the CDR3: TGTGCCAGCAGTTACGCCCGGGGCGGGGATGAGCAGTTCTTC. It is translated as CASSYARGGDEQFF.

In this sample, this clonotype turned up a few times. The chain uses TRBV20-1 and TRBJ2-4; TRBD2 might be the D (7 bases). The CDR3 covers 12 residues. V was pared by 5 bases and J by 8 bases, with 13 bases between. Per germline, CDR1 DFQATT and CDR2 SNEGSKA (reference sequence). The chain's CDR3 is CSASRGGDIQYF. CDR3 DNA: TGCAGTGCTTCCAGGGGAGGGGACATTCAGTACTTC.

This chain connects TRBV9 to TRBJ1-2; TRBD1 matches at 9 bases. From germline, CDR1 is SGDLS and CDR2 YYNGEE. This CDR3 contains 15 residues. J was trimmed by 7 bases and V by 0 bases; bases with no gene match: 7. This CDR3 reads CASSVATTGGTGYTF. The CDR3 DNA follows: TGTGCCAGCAGCGTAGCTACGACAGGGGGGACTGGCTACACCTTC.

Note on this clonotype: This clone may be a read error of a much larger clone one base away. This chain uses TRBV3-1 with TRBJ2-1; the D is unclear. This CDR3 has 13 residues. V lost 0 bases and J lost 5, with 5 bases in between. Per the germline V gene, CDR1 is LGHDT and CDR2 is YNNKEL (reference sequence). In nucleotides, the CDR3 is TGTGCCAGCAGCCAAGACAGCCACAATGAGCAGTTCTTC. It yields the protein CASSQDSHNEQFF.

This clonotype was found a few times. The chain couples TRBV20-1 to TRBJ2-7; 8 bases are shared with TRBD1. Trimming took 3 bases from V and 4 from J; bases not matched to a gene: 14. Germline V gene lookup returns CDR1 DFQATT and CDR2 SNEGSKA (reference sequence). This CDR3 has 16 residues. CDR3 sequence (DNA): TGCAGTGCTAGGGGGACAGGACTCAAAAGGCCTTACGAGCAGTACTTC. Translated: CSARGTGLKRPYEQYF.

This clonotype came up many times. The chain joins TRBV12-3 or TRBV12-4 to TRBJ2-2, with D possibly being TRBD1 (5 bases). This CDR3 has 16 residues. V lost 3 bases to trimming and J lost 5 bases, with 16 bases between them. DNA for the CDR3: TGTGCCAGCAGTTTTCCCCCCAGGGTCGGGACCGGGGAGCTGTTTTTT. This encodes CASSFPPRVGTGELFF.

V gene TRBV9 combines with J gene TRBJ2-1; 7 bases agree with TRBD2. Germline CDR1 SGDLS, CDR2 YYNGEE. The CDR3 extends over 18 amino acids. The trim removed 3 bases at V and 0 bases at J, leaving 12 bases unmatched. CDR3 sequence reads: CASSGGGSSRSSYNEQFF. The DNA of the CDR3 is TGTGCCAGCAGCGGGGGGGGGAGTAGCAGGAGCTCCTACAATGAGCAGTTCTTC.

This rearrangement joins TRBV28 to TRBJ2-2; perhaps TRBD2 as D (6 bases). Germline CDR1 MDHEN, CDR2 SYDVKM. The ends were cut back, 6 bases at V and 0 bases at J, with 14 bases in the middle. The CDR3 length is 16 residues. The CDR3 sequence is CASSLGGATNTGELFF. The CDR3 DNA reads TGTGCCAGCAGCCTCGGCGGGGCCACGAACACCGGGGAGCTGTTTTTT.

This sequence joins TRBV12-3 or TRBV12-4 and TRBJ2-3, with D possibly matching TRBD2 (5 bases). The V end was cut by 2 bases, the J end by 0 bases, with 12 bases between. The CDR3 runs 16 residues. Here the CDR3 reads CASSLSSAGSTDTQYF. CDR3 bases: TGTGCCAGCAGTTTAAGTAGCGCCGGTAGCACAGATACGCAGTATTTT.

The chain recombines TRBV30 with TRBJ1-2; D call uncertain. Germline V gene sequence: CDR1 GTSNPN, CDR2 SVGIG (reference sequence). The CDR3 loop spans 11 amino acids. Trimming cost V 5 bases and J 5 bases, with 9 bases left between them. The CDR3 loop is CAWGGAYGYTF. CDR3 nucleotides: TGTGCCTGGGGCGGAGCGTATGGCTACACCTTC. Using reference TRBV30 and TRBJ1-2 for the parts outside the CDR3, the full variable domain is SQTIHQWPATLVQPVGSPLSLECTVEGTSNPNLYWYRQAAGRGLQLLFYSVGIGQISSEVPQNLSASRPQDRQFILSSKKLLLSDSGFYLCAWGGAYGYTFGSGTRLTVV.

The chain joins TRBV4-2 to TRBJ2-3; 8 nucleotides align to TRBD2. The CDR3 is made up of 17 amino acids. The J segment lost 5 bases and the V segment lost 1 base, leaving 11 bases of the junction unmatched. Germline V gives CDR1 LGHNA, CDR2 YNFKEQ. This CDR3 is CASSQVGLEVVRDTQYF. The CDR3 bases are TGTGCCAGCAGCCAAGTGGGACTAGAAGTGGTAAGAGATACGCAGTATTTT.

This clonotype was seen a handful of times. The chain uses TRBV20-1 and TRBJ2-2, with D maybe TRBD2 (6 bases). This CDR3 spans 15 amino acids. The V gene's germline CDR1 is DFQATT and CDR2 SNEGSKA (reference sequence). V lost 0 bases to trimming and J lost 1 base, with 9 bases between them. This CDR3 reads CSARDGSGNTGELFF. For the CDR3, the DNA is TGCAGTGCTAGAGACGGTAGCGGGAACACCGGGGAGCTGTTTTTT.

In this sample, this clonotype turned up once. V is TRBV25-1 and J is TRBJ2-7; D gene ambiguous. The CDR3 spans 15 residues. The V gene's germline CDR1 is MGHDK and CDR2 SYGVNS. V was pared by 2 bases and J by 2 bases, with 13 bases between. The CDR3 protein is CASSEEGRSPYEQYF. The CDR3 DNA reads TGTGCCAGCAGTGAAGAAGGCAGGTCCCCCTACGAGCAGTACTTC.

This rearrangement joins TRBV7-7 to TRBJ2-7, with D hard to call. V lost 5 bases and J lost 2, with 10 bases in between. Germline V gene data show CDR1 as SSHAT and CDR2 as FNYEAQ (reference sequence). The CDR3 loop spans 13 amino acids. The CDR3 DNA follows: TGTGCCAGCAGCCAAACGGAGACCTACGAGCAGTACTTC. As protein: CASSQTETYEQYF. The variable domain in full, with the rest retrieved from reference TRBV7-7 and TRBJ2-7, is GAGVSQSPRYKVTKRGQDVTLRCDPISSHATLYWYQQALGQGPEFLTYFNYEAQPDKSGLPSDRFSAERPEGSISTLTIQRTEQRDSAMYRCASSQTETYEQYFGPGTRLTVT.

The chain recombines TRBV6-1 with TRBJ1-1; 10 positions match TRBD1. The CDR3 is 16 amino acids. Trimming removed 5 bases from V and 0 bases from J; junction bases left unmatched: 6. Germline V gene data show CDR1 as MNHNS and CDR2 as SASEGT. The CDR3 DNA is TGTGCCAGCAGTACACCGGGACAGGGGATGAACACTGAAGCTTTCTTT. This translates into CASSTPGQGMNTEAFF.

This clonotype has at least ten counts. The rearrangement links TRBV25-1 to TRBJ2-7; no reliable D call. Germline values: CDR1 MGHDK, CDR2 SYGVNS. The CDR3 consists of 12 residues. Trimming took 3 bases from V and 2 from J, leaving 5 bases between them. DNA of the CDR3: TGTGCCAGCAGTGATTCGGCCTACGAGCAGTACTTC. Translating gives CASSDSAYEQYF.

In its sample, this clonotype was seen a few times. The DNA for the CDR3 is TGTGCCATCAGTGGGGGACGGCCTAGCTCCTATAATTCACCCCTCCACTTT. This codes for CAISGGRPSSYNSPLHF. This chain links TRBV10-3 with TRBJ1-6; tentatively, D is TRBD1 (5 bases). CDR1 is ENHRY and CDR2 is SYGVKD in the germline V gene. This CDR3 comprises 17 residues. Between the trimmed V and J ends, which lost 4 bases and 0 bases, there was a span of 13 bases.

This clonotype has ten or more counts. The J gene is TRBJ1-2, the V gene TRBV9; tentatively, D is TRBD1 (6 bases). Germline V gene sequence: CDR1 SGDLS, CDR2 YYNGEE. Trimming shortened V by 4 bases and J by 4 bases, and 14 bases separated the two germline ends. The CDR3 length is 14 residues. CDR3 in amino acids: CASSPLRTAYGYTF. CDR3 nucleotides: TGTGCCAGCAGCCCTCTTAGGACAGCCTATGGCTACACCTTC.

The chain recombines TRBV20-1 with TRBJ2-1, with 12 bases matching TRBD2. The CDR3 totals 17 residues. Per germline, CDR1 DFQATT and CDR2 SNEGSKA (reference sequence). J lost 0 bases, V lost 1 base, and 4 bases had no gene match. CDR3 coding DNA: TGCAGTGCTAGAGGACTAGCGGGGGACGACTCCTACAATGAGCAGTTCTTC. This codes for CSARGLAGDDSYNEQFF.

This clonotype was counted only a few times. This sequence joins TRBV9 and TRBJ2-3, with 8 bases fitting TRBD2. Trimming took 4 bases from V and 5 from J; bases not matched to a gene: 12. From germline, CDR1 is SGDLS and CDR2 YYNGEE. The CDR3 runs to 16 residues. The CDR3 here is CASSFAPTAGGDTQYF. As DNA, the CDR3 is TGTGCCAGCAGCTTTGCCCCCACTGCGGGGGGAGATACGCAGTATTTT.

This clonotype was counted a few times. The chain joins TRBV12-3 or TRBV12-4 to TRBJ2-7; D might be TRBD1 (5 bases). CDR3 length: 13 residues. The germline V and J ends were trimmed by 6 bases and 0 bases, with 9 bases remaining between them. The CDR3 sequence is CASRDTASYEQYF. Written as DNA, the CDR3 is TGTGCCAGCAGGGACACTGCCTCCTACGAGCAGTACTTC.

This clonotype was recorded a few times. The rearrangement uses TRBV2 and TRBJ2-5; 12 bases are shared with TRBD2. V gave up 6 bases and J gave up 5 bases; unmatched junction bases: 7. The CDR3 extends over 15 amino acids. Looked up from germline, CDR1 is SNHLY and CDR2 is FYNNEI. CDR3 sequence (DNA): TGTGCCAGCAGACTAGGGACTAGCGGGTGGGAGACCCAGTACTTC. Amino acids: CASRLGTSGWETQYF.

This chain links TRBV7-9 with TRBJ2-2; D call uncertain. Germline CDR1 reads SEHNR; CDR2 reads FQNEAQ (reference sequence). The V end lost 7 bases, the J end lost 6 bases, and 6 bases lay between the germline ends. The CDR3 is 11 amino acids. DNA for the CDR3: TGTGCCAGCAACCCGTCCGGGGAGCTGTTTTTT. Translating gives CASNPSGELFF.

This clonotype was seen only a few times. The chain links TRBV28 to TRBJ2-1; 7 bases align to TRBD1. V shed 5 bases, J shed 0 bases, and the junction held 4 bases outside the gene matches. The CDR3 has 15 amino acids. Germline V gene sequence: CDR1 MDHEN, CDR2 SYDVKM. The CDR3 here is CASSARGSSYNEQFF. The CDR3 DNA is TGTGCCAGCAGTGCCAGGGGGAGCTCCTACAATGAGCAGTTCTTC.